This TCR beta chain was sequenced during a study of shared clonotypes between healthy human individuals. Whole-study context: Three plates each covered CD4 naive and memory; CD8 naive two, CD8 memory one.

This CDR3 comprises 17 residues. In germline, CDR1 is SGHTA, CDR2 FQGNSA. The V and J ends lost 3 bases and 1 base, in that order; junction bases with no gene match: 9. Study findings and constraints: Generation probabilities of non-shared clonotypes were lower (relative to those shared by all four donors).

Concerning this clone itself: Its antigen is unknown.

The assay was immunoSEQ multiplex PCR, and TCRdb's table has in-frame clones only and misses some. The sample carries approximately 320,000 clones, over 65% recorded once. The sequence was collected from a man aged 25-45 years in good health. Sequenced: memory CD4+ T cells sorted from blood. Subset noted: CD45RA-negative fraction. The V and J genes are TRBV7-2 and TRBJ2-3; 8 nucleotides line up with TRBD2. The CDR3 coding sequence is TGTGCCAGCAGCTTGCTAGTAAGCGGGAGCGGCACAGATACGCAGTATTTT. It yields the protein CASSLLVSGSGTDTQYF.